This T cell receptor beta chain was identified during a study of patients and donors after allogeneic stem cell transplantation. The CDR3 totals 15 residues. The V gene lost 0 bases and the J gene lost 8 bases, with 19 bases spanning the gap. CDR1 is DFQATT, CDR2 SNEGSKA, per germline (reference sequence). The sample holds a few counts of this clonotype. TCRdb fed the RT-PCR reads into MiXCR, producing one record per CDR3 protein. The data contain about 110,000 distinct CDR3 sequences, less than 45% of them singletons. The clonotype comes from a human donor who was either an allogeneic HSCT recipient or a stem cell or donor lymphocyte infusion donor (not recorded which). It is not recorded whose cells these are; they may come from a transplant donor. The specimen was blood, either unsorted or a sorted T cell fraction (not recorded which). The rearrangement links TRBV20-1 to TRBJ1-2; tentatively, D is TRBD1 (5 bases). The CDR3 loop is CSAREGTSVGRGYTF. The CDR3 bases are TGCAGTGCTAGAGAAGGGACCTCGGTCGGTCGGGGCTACACCTTC.